This TCR beta chain comes out of a study of cytomegalovirus exposure and HLA in healthy donors (dated by TCRdb to 2017 to 2019). About the full investigation: The 500 to 800 repertoires of the first cohort and the roughly 110 validation repertoires were produced on the same platform, according to a later analysis. To predict cytomegalovirus infection status, the study combined high-throughput TCR immunosequencing, statistical association of individual TCRs with disease status, and machine learning. The aim of the study was to test whether cataloging public T cell receptors could identify signatures of past pathogen exposure. Along with the approximately 600-subject first cohort, a separate validation cohort of 120 different subjects was used.

Library prep was done by the immunoSEQ multiplex PCR assay. As for the original processing: A statistical classification framework was developed to diagnose cytomegalovirus status using the catalog of TCR beta chain sequences. Entries here come from immuneACCESS through TCRdb and include only in-frame sequences with V and J called. Some clones fail to appear in such tables; in the studies checked, an unresolved V gene covers under half of the shortfall, and the cause of the remainder is unknown. The V and J calls and the clone size are those of that table, but D and trimming were determined from the DNA. The sample table records about 79,000 clones; roughly 93% of these occur just once. The ten top clones hold 3.5% to 4% of the sample. Donors formed part of the validation cohort, which comprised 120 subjects and was distinct from the first cohort of under 850 subjects. Broad study findings and their caveats: A total of 150 to 200 TCR beta chains were listed by the study as associated with cytomegalovirus. Subsequent analysis determined that TCRs grouped into clusters in the first cohort also showed a tendency toward co-occurrence across the 130 or so validation repertoires, and 85% to 95% of cluster scores exceeded 0. In both the original and validation cohorts, the classifier was reported to diagnose cytomegalovirus status with high specificity and sensitivity. The authors suggested that the approach could potentially be extended to other disease states and immunological phenotypes. Most TCR sequences were seen in very few donors, while some public TCRs were found in many individuals. A few of the identified cytomegalovirus-associated TCR beta chains were confirmed in vitro to be specific for cytomegalovirus antigens. A later analysis lacked HLA typing for the validation cohort, so it scored co-occurrence in that cohort across all 110 or so repertoires.

Per the germline V gene (reference sequence), GTSNPN is the CDR1 and SVGIG is the CDR2. The CDR3 runs 16 amino acids, cysteine and phenylalanine included. The entry retains the CDR3 DNA only, 48 bases that are in frame from base 1. V is pruned by 4 bases and J by 4 bases, leaving 11 bases of the junction without a gene match. Concerning this clone: Its antigen is unknown. Base qualities are not at hand, and no much larger clone is one base apart.

Specimen: PBMCs. The chain links TRBV30 with TRBJ1-5, with TRBD1 matching 9 junction bases. This sequence was found in a woman in her 30s in good health and CMV-seronegative. This receptor has the CDR3 CAWTRAGTGMNQPQHF. The base sequence is TGTGCCTGGACACGCGCCGGGACAGGGATGAATCAGCCCCAGCATTTT.